The rows below give T cell receptor beta chains drawn from one sample of a study of T-cell memory formation after mild COVID-19. One entry per CDR3 protein results from TCRdb running MiXCR on the 5' RACE reads. The sample lists about 360,000 distinct CDR3 sequences; under 15% were seen once. The sequenced sample consisted of PBMCs or a T cell subset sorted from them (not recorded which). These receptors came from a man aged 18 to 29 who had mild COVID-19 (a few samples of this study predate the infection). Cell type and time point are not known. The CDR3 runs from the conserved cysteine through the conserved F or W. Each record gives: clone size, J gene, V gene, D gene, CDR3 protein, CDR3 DNA. The D gene is left open where the match is weak. Clone sizes are given selectively: once, few, many, or a class where the clone is expanded.

clone_size: NA
j_call: TRBJ1-3
v_call: TRBV6-1
d_call: NA
cdr3_aa: CASSEYWRKAASGNTIYF
cdr3_nt: TGTGCCAGCAGTGAATACTGGAGGAAGGCCGCCTCTGGAAACACCATATATTTT

clone_size: few
j_call: TRBJ2-5
v_call: TRBV5-6
d_call: TRBD2
cdr3_aa: CASSPGTIGETQYF
cdr3_nt: TGTGCCAGCAGCCCCGGGACTATTGGGGAGACCCAGTACTTC

clone_size: few
j_call: TRBJ2-3
v_call: TRBV7-2
d_call: TRBD2
cdr3_aa: CASSLTSGETDTQYF
cdr3_nt: TGTGCCAGCAGCTTAACTAGCGGGGAGACAGATACGCAGTATTTT

clone_size: few
j_call: TRBJ2-1
v_call: TRBV7-2
d_call: TRBD1
cdr3_aa: CASSLVGAGGLDEQFF
cdr3_nt: TGTGCCAGCAGCTTAGTAGGGGCAGGGGGTCTGGATGAGCAGTTCTTC

clone_size: few
j_call: TRBJ2-7
v_call: TRBV20-1
d_call: TRBD2
cdr3_aa: CSAQQRNSGVIYEQYF
cdr3_nt: TGCAGTGCTCAACAAAGGAATAGCGGGGTCATCTACGAGCAGTACTTC

clone_size: NA
j_call: TRBJ2-3
v_call: TRBV24-1
d_call: TRBD2
cdr3_aa: CATSDLAGGTTDTQYF
cdr3_nt: TGTGCCACCAGTGACCTTGCGGGGGGCACCACAGATACGCAGTATTTT

clone_size: NA
j_call: TRBJ1-2
v_call: TRBV5-5
d_call: NA
cdr3_aa: CASMIGHPYGYTF
cdr3_nt: TGTGCCAGCATGATCGGACACCCCTATGGCTACACCTTC

clone_size: few
j_call: TRBJ2-5
v_call: TRBV7-9
d_call: NA
cdr3_aa: CASSDRVTQYF
cdr3_nt: TGTGCCAGCAGCGACCGCGTGACCCAGTACTTC

clone_size: NA
j_call: TRBJ2-1
v_call: TRBV11-1
d_call: NA
cdr3_aa: CASSFGRASSNEQFF
cdr3_nt: TGTGCCAGCAGCTTCGGGCGGGCCTCCTCCAATGAGCAGTTCTTC

clone_size: few
j_call: TRBJ1-1
v_call: TRBV2
d_call: TRBD1
cdr3_aa: CASPVQGQLTEAFF
cdr3_nt: TGTGCCAGTCCCGTTCAGGGACAGTTAACTGAAGCTTTCTTT

clone_size: few
j_call: TRBJ2-5
v_call: TRBV5-6
d_call: NA
cdr3_aa: CASSLVPSLYQETQYF
cdr3_nt: TGTGCCAGCAGCTTGGTTCCGAGCTTGTACCAAGAGACCCAGTACTTC

clone_size: NA
j_call: TRBJ2-1
v_call: TRBV7-2
d_call: TRBD2
cdr3_aa: CASSFPASAGGLWNEQFF
cdr3_nt: TGTGCCAGCAGCTTCCCCGCTTCCGCGGGGGGGCTGTGGAATGAGCAGTTCTTC

clone_size: NA
j_call: TRBJ2-5
v_call: TRBV7-9
d_call: NA
cdr3_aa: CASSLESIQETQYF
cdr3_nt: TGTGCCAGCAGCTTAGAATCTATCCAAGAGACCCAGTACTTC

clone_size: NA
j_call: TRBJ2-1
v_call: TRBV7-9
d_call: NA
cdr3_aa: CASRRGGQGNEQFF
cdr3_nt: TGTGCCAGCAGACGGGGTGGGCAGGGCAATGAGCAGTTCTTC

clone_size: many
j_call: TRBJ2-1
v_call: TRBV6-2/TRBV6-3
d_call: TRBD2
cdr3_aa: CASSPLAGGESEQFF
cdr3_nt: TGTGCCAGCAGCCCTCTAGCGGGGGGCGAGAGTGAGCAGTTCTTC

clone_size: NA
j_call: TRBJ1-6
v_call: TRBV7-9
d_call: NA
cdr3_aa: CASSVMADSPLHF
cdr3_nt: TGTGCCAGCAGCGTTATGGCTGATTCACCCCTCCACTTT

clone_size: few
j_call: TRBJ2-1
v_call: TRBV7-8
d_call: TRBD1
cdr3_aa: CASSSGTGLGNEQFF
cdr3_nt: TGTGCCAGCAGCTCCGGGACAGGGCTTGGCAATGAGCAGTTCTTC

clone_size: many
j_call: TRBJ2-1
v_call: TRBV19
d_call: TRBD1
cdr3_aa: CASRPGDRDSNEQFF
cdr3_nt: TGTGCCAGTAGGCCCGGGGACAGGGATTCCAATGAGCAGTTCTTC

clone_size: NA
j_call: TRBJ2-5
v_call: TRBV3-1
d_call: TRBD2
cdr3_aa: CASSQRGGETQYF
cdr3_nt: TGTGCCAGCAGCCAGAGGGGAGGGGAGACCCAGTACTTC

clone_size: few
j_call: TRBJ2-7
v_call: TRBV20-1
d_call: NA
cdr3_aa: CSARDRDSAYEQYF
cdr3_nt: TGCAGTGCTAGAGACAGGGATAGCGCCTACGAGCAGTACTTC

clone_size: few
j_call: TRBJ1-4
v_call: TRBV5-1
d_call: NA
cdr3_aa: CASRLGAPNEKLFF
cdr3_nt: TGCGCCAGCAGGCTCGGGGCCCCTAATGAAAAACTGTTTTTT

clone_size: NA
j_call: TRBJ2-3
v_call: TRBV11-2
d_call: NA
cdr3_aa: CASSLDLSSGLSTDTQYF
cdr3_nt: TGTGCCAGCAGCTTAGATCTGTCAAGCGGGCTAAGCACAGATACGCAGTATTTT

clone_size: many
j_call: TRBJ2-3
v_call: TRBV7-2
d_call: NA
cdr3_aa: CASSLVRLADTQYF
cdr3_nt: TGTGCCAGCAGCTTAGTACGGCTGGCAGATACGCAGTATTTT

clone_size: many
j_call: TRBJ1-1
v_call: TRBV5-1
d_call: TRBD1
cdr3_aa: CASSSTPGQGNTEAFF
cdr3_nt: TGCGCCAGCAGCTCGACCCCGGGACAGGGGAACACTGAAGCTTTCTTT

clone_size: few
j_call: TRBJ1-2
v_call: TRBV7-9
d_call: NA
cdr3_aa: CASSFDLGEGYGYTF
cdr3_nt: TGTGCCAGCAGCTTTGATTTGGGCGAGGGCTATGGCTACACCTTC

clone_size: few
j_call: TRBJ1-1
v_call: TRBV29-1
d_call: NA
cdr3_aa: CSVEEGGGEAFF
cdr3_nt: TGCAGCGTTGAGGAGGGAGGGGGTGAAGCTTTCTTT

clone_size: few
j_call: TRBJ2-2
v_call: TRBV4-2
d_call: NA
cdr3_aa: CASSQDWARGELFF
cdr3_nt: TGTGCCAGCAGCCAAGATTGGGCCCGCGGGGAGCTGTTTTTT

clone_size: NA
j_call: TRBJ2-5
v_call: TRBV6-5
d_call: NA
cdr3_aa: CASSYHSDSGETQYF
cdr3_nt: TGTGCCAGCAGTTACCACTCTGACAGTGGGGAGACCCAGTACTTC

clone_size: many
j_call: TRBJ2-2
v_call: TRBV12-3/TRBV12-4
d_call: NA
cdr3_aa: CASRPTMWYRAGTGELFF
cdr3_nt: TGTGCCAGCAGACCAACCATGTGGTACAGGGCGGGAACCGGGGAGCTGTTTTTT

clone_size: few
j_call: TRBJ1-2
v_call: TRBV12-3/TRBV12-4
d_call: NA
cdr3_aa: CASSLRGDYGYTF
cdr3_nt: TGTGCCAGCAGTTTGCGGGGTGACTATGGCTACACCTTC

clone_size: NA
j_call: TRBJ1-1
v_call: TRBV6-5
d_call: NA
cdr3_aa: CASSSPYTTEAFF
cdr3_nt: TGTGCCAGCAGTTCCCCGTACACCACTGAAGCTTTCTTT

clone_size: few
j_call: TRBJ1-6
v_call: TRBV27
d_call: NA
cdr3_aa: CASTSGSYNSPLHF
cdr3_nt: TGTGCCAGCACCTCGGGCTCCTATAATTCACCCCTCCACTTT

clone_size: NA
j_call: TRBJ2-3
v_call: TRBV3-1
d_call: TRBD2
cdr3_aa: CASSQGYSGESDTQYF
cdr3_nt: TGTGCCAGCAGCCAAGGCTATAGCGGGGAATCAGATACGCAGTATTTT

clone_size: NA
j_call: TRBJ2-1
v_call: TRBV20-1
d_call: NA
cdr3_aa: CSAPRDLYNEQFF
cdr3_nt: TGCAGTGCCCCCCGGGACTTATACAATGAGCAGTTCTTC

clone_size: few
j_call: TRBJ1-4
v_call: TRBV5-4
d_call: TRBD1
cdr3_aa: CASSRTGVNEKLFF
cdr3_nt: TGTGCCAGCAGCCGGACAGGGGTTAATGAAAAACTGTTTTTT

clone_size: NA
j_call: TRBJ2-7
v_call: TRBV7-2
d_call: NA
cdr3_aa: CASSLEEGPEQYF
cdr3_nt: TGTGCCAGCAGCTTGGAGGAAGGTCCCGAGCAGTACTTC

clone_size: NA
j_call: TRBJ2-5
v_call: TRBV29-1
d_call: NA
cdr3_aa: CSVAKVIQETQYF
cdr3_nt: TGCAGCGTTGCCAAGGTGATACAAGAGACCCAGTACTTC

clone_size: few
j_call: TRBJ2-3
v_call: TRBV5-6
d_call: NA
cdr3_aa: CASRRQTSRDTQYF
cdr3_nt: TGTGCCAGCAGGAGACAAACGTCCAGGGATACGCAGTATTTT

clone_size: many
j_call: TRBJ2-2
v_call: TRBV5-1
d_call: NA
cdr3_aa: CASSGGTNTGELFF
cdr3_nt: TGCGCCAGCAGCGGGGGGACGAACACCGGGGAGCTGTTTTTT

clone_size: NA
j_call: TRBJ2-1
v_call: TRBV14
d_call: NA
cdr3_aa: CASSHPRVQSSYNEQFF
cdr3_nt: TGTGCCAGCAGCCATCCTAGGGTCCAGAGCTCCTACAATGAGCAGTTCTTC

clone_size: NA
j_call: TRBJ2-2
v_call: TRBV3-1
d_call: TRBD2
cdr3_aa: CASSHGGTTGELFF
cdr3_nt: TGTGCCAGCAGCCACGGGGGGACCACCGGGGAGCTGTTTTTT

clone_size: NA
j_call: TRBJ1-1
v_call: TRBV3-1
d_call: TRBD1
cdr3_aa: CASSLRTGLTEAFF
cdr3_nt: TGTGCCAGCAGCCTCAGGACAGGGTTAACTGAAGCTTTCTTT

clone_size: NA
j_call: TRBJ2-4
v_call: TRBV5-4
d_call: NA
cdr3_aa: CASSLSQGTIQYF
cdr3_nt: TGTGCCAGCAGCTTATCCCAGGGGACCATTCAGTACTTC

clone_size: few
j_call: TRBJ1-1
v_call: TRBV27
d_call: NA
cdr3_aa: CAGIFPGRSTLYTEAFF
cdr3_nt: TGTGCCGGAATCTTCCCGGGTAGGAGTACCCTGTACACTGAAGCTTTCTTT

clone_size: NA
j_call: TRBJ2-1
v_call: TRBV5-1
d_call: NA
cdr3_aa: CASSLDVHNEQFF
cdr3_nt: TGCGCCAGCAGCTTGGACGTCCACAATGAGCAGTTCTTC

clone_size: NA
j_call: TRBJ2-3
v_call: TRBV11-2
d_call: NA
cdr3_aa: CASSFRRIQDTQYF
cdr3_nt: TGTGCCAGCAGCTTTCGAAGAATCCAAGATACGCAGTATTTT

clone_size: NA
j_call: TRBJ2-3
v_call: TRBV5-1
d_call: NA
cdr3_aa: CASSLLSGHRTDTQYF
cdr3_nt: TGCGCCAGCAGCTTGCTATCGGGACACCGCACAGATACGCAGTATTTT

clone_size: few
j_call: TRBJ2-3
v_call: TRBV5-1
d_call: NA
cdr3_aa: CASTADGRDTQYF
cdr3_nt: TGCGCCAGCACCGCGGACGGGAGAGATACGCAGTATTTT

clone_size: few
j_call: TRBJ1-6
v_call: TRBV30
d_call: NA
cdr3_aa: CAWSVNSPLHF
cdr3_nt: TGTGCCTGGAGTGTAAATTCACCCCTCCACTTT

clone_size: NA
j_call: TRBJ2-6
v_call: TRBV10-3
d_call: NA
cdr3_aa: CAISESASGANVLTF
cdr3_nt: TGTGCCATCAGTGAGTCCGCCTCTGGGGCCAACGTCCTGACTTTC

clone_size: many
j_call: TRBJ2-5
v_call: TRBV20-1
d_call: TRBD2
cdr3_aa: CSARAGGVQETQYF
cdr3_nt: TGCAGTGCTAGAGCGGGGGGTGTCCAAGAGACCCAGTACTTC

clone_size: NA
j_call: TRBJ2-5
v_call: TRBV12-3/TRBV12-4
d_call: TRBD2
cdr3_aa: CASSLVSGGAEETQYF
cdr3_nt: TGTGCCAGCAGTTTAGTTAGCGGGGGGGCCGAGGAGACACAGTACTTC

clone_size: NA
j_call: TRBJ2-1
v_call: TRBV7-3
d_call: NA
cdr3_aa: CASSLNSINEQFF
cdr3_nt: TGTGCCAGCAGCTTAAATAGCATCAATGAGCAGTTCTTC

clone_size: many
j_call: TRBJ1-3
v_call: TRBV6-5
d_call: NA
cdr3_aa: CASSYRQGSGNTIYF
cdr3_nt: TGTGCCAGCAGTTACCGTCAGGGCTCTGGAAACACCATATATTTT

clone_size: few
j_call: TRBJ1-5
v_call: TRBV4-1
d_call: TRBD1
cdr3_aa: CASSRGQGGDNQPQHF
cdr3_nt: TGCGCCAGCAGCCGGGGACAGGGGGGTGACAATCAGCCCCAGCATTTT